Listed below are T cell receptor beta chains from one sample, sequenced in a study of blood T cells in healthy people across ages. TCRdb processed the 5' RACE reads anew with MiXCR; each CDR3 protein has one entry. The table lists 1.5 million to 2 million distinct CDR3 sequences, roughly two fifths of them singletons. The sequenced sample consisted of blood. The origin of the receptors is a human donor in good health. The CDR3 runs from the conserved cysteine through the conserved F or W. Each record gives: clone size, V gene, J gene, D gene, CDR3 DNA, CDR3 protein. The D gene is left open where the match is weak. Size values are once, few and many counts, or a class for expanded clones, and some rows have none.

clone_size: -; v_call: TRBV29-1; j_call: TRBJ2-1; d_call: -; cdr3_nt: TGCAGCGTTGAACGTCGAGGGTTAAATGAGCAGTTCTTC; cdr3_aa: CSVERRGLNEQFF
clone_size: few; v_call: TRBV28; j_call: TRBJ2-4; d_call: -; cdr3_nt: TGTGCCAGCTGCACTTACAGGGGAGGGAACATTCAGTACTTC; cdr3_aa: CASCTYRGGNIQYF
clone_size: few; v_call: TRBV29-1; j_call: TRBJ1-4; d_call: -; cdr3_nt: TGCAGCGTTTCCGGGACGGACGATGAAAAACTGTTTTTT; cdr3_aa: CSVSGTDDEKLFF
clone_size: -; v_call: TRBV10-3; j_call: TRBJ1-2; d_call: -; cdr3_nt: TGTGCCATCAGTGAGCAGGAGAACTATGGCTACACCTTC; cdr3_aa: CAISEQENYGYTF
clone_size: -; v_call: TRBV12-3/TRBV12-4; j_call: TRBJ1-4; d_call: -; cdr3_nt: TGTGCCAGCAGTTTACGACTGACTAATGAAAAACTGTTTTTT; cdr3_aa: CASSLRLTNEKLFF
clone_size: -; v_call: TRBV3-1; j_call: TRBJ2-3; d_call: -; cdr3_nt: TGTGCCAGCAGCCTAGCAGGCTCCGCGAGGAAGACGCAGTATTTT; cdr3_aa: CASSLAGSARKTQYF
clone_size: few; v_call: TRBV20-1; j_call: TRBJ1-1; d_call: -; cdr3_nt: TGCAGTGCTAGCGGGCCAGGCCAGGTCACTGAAGCTTTCTTT; cdr3_aa: CSASGPGQVTEAFF
clone_size: -; v_call: TRBV10-3; j_call: TRBJ2-1; d_call: TRBD1; cdr3_nt: TGTGCCATCATGGGACAGGGGAGGGATGAGCAGTTCTTC; cdr3_aa: CAIMGQGRDEQFF
clone_size: -; v_call: TRBV12-3/TRBV12-4; j_call: TRBJ2-3; d_call: -; cdr3_nt: TGTGCCAGCAGTTTTAAAATTCCAGGGAGCGGAACAGATACGCAGTATTTT; cdr3_aa: CASSFKIPGSGTDTQYF
clone_size: few; v_call: TRBV15; j_call: TRBJ2-3; d_call: -; cdr3_nt: TGTGCCACCAGCACGAGACAGGGGAGGGTGGCAGATACGCAGTATTTT; cdr3_aa: CATSTRQGRVADTQYF
clone_size: few; v_call: TRBV3-1; j_call: TRBJ2-7; d_call: -; cdr3_nt: TGTGCCAGCAGCCTGACAGAAGGCATCTACGAGCAGTACTTC; cdr3_aa: CASSLTEGIYEQYF
clone_size: few; v_call: TRBV4-3; j_call: TRBJ1-6; d_call: -; cdr3_nt: TGCGCCAGCAGCCAAGATGTCCGTGCCATTAATTCACCCCTCCACTTT; cdr3_aa: CASSQDVRAINSPLHF
clone_size: few; v_call: TRBV6-5; j_call: TRBJ1-2; d_call: -; cdr3_nt: TGTGCCAGCAGTTACTTGCAAAACTATGGCTACACCTTC; cdr3_aa: CASSYLQNYGYTF
clone_size: few; v_call: TRBV6-6; j_call: TRBJ2-1; d_call: -; cdr3_nt: TGTGCCAGCAGTTACCGAGGGGCTGAGGGGGGACGCAATGAGCAGTTCTTC; cdr3_aa: CASSYRGAEGGRNEQFF
clone_size: -; v_call: TRBV6-1; j_call: TRBJ2-4; d_call: -; cdr3_nt: TGTGCCAGCAGTGATCGGGCTCTAGCCAAAAACATTCAGTACTTC; cdr3_aa: CASSDRALAKNIQYF
clone_size: few; v_call: TRBV7-2; j_call: TRBJ1-6; d_call: -; cdr3_nt: TGTGCCAGCAGCCCACGGGACAACCTGAATTCACCCCTCCACTTT; cdr3_aa: CASSPRDNLNSPLHF
clone_size: many; v_call: TRBV6-2/TRBV6-3; j_call: TRBJ1-5; d_call: -; cdr3_nt: TGTGCCAGCAGTTACAGCGCTAATCAGCCCCAGCATTTT; cdr3_aa: CASSYSANQPQHF
clone_size: -; v_call: TRBV5-1; j_call: TRBJ1-1; d_call: -; cdr3_nt: TGCGCCAGCAGGTCCTTGCTCCGGAACACTGAAGCTTTCTTT; cdr3_aa: CASRSLLRNTEAFF
clone_size: -; v_call: TRBV20-1; j_call: TRBJ1-5; d_call: -; cdr3_nt: TGCAGTGCCGCGGGACACATCAATCAGCCCCAGCATTTT; cdr3_aa: CSAAGHINQPQHF
clone_size: few; v_call: TRBV2; j_call: TRBJ2-1; d_call: -; cdr3_nt: TGTGCCAGCAATCCCGGGTCGTCACCCTACAATGAGCAGTTCTTC; cdr3_aa: CASNPGSSPYNEQFF
clone_size: few; v_call: TRBV11-2; j_call: TRBJ1-3; d_call: -; cdr3_nt: TGTGCCAGCAGCCACTGGGGAGACTCTGGAAACACCATATATTTT; cdr3_aa: CASSHWGDSGNTIYF
clone_size: few; v_call: TRBV24-1; j_call: TRBJ2-5; d_call: -; cdr3_nt: TGTGCCACCAGTGATTTGGGCAGGGGTCTGGAAGAGACCCAGTACTTC; cdr3_aa: CATSDLGRGLEETQYF
clone_size: -; v_call: TRBV11-3; j_call: TRBJ2-7; d_call: -; cdr3_nt: TGTGCCAGCAGCTTAGATCCTGCGGGTATCTACGAGCAGTACTTC; cdr3_aa: CASSLDPAGIYEQYF
clone_size: few; v_call: TRBV5-5; j_call: TRBJ1-2; d_call: -; cdr3_nt: TGTGCCAGCAGCTTGTACAACGAGGAGGACTACACCTTC; cdr3_aa: CASSLYNEEDYTF
clone_size: -; v_call: TRBV12-3/TRBV12-4; j_call: TRBJ1-2; d_call: -; cdr3_nt: TGTGCCAGCTGGGGGGTGGGACGGCGACCCGGGAGATATGGCTACACCTTC; cdr3_aa: CASWGVGRRPGRYGYTF
clone_size: few; v_call: TRBV20-1; j_call: TRBJ2-1; d_call: TRBD2; cdr3_nt: TGCAGTGCTATCGTTCTGCTAGCGGGGGGCAATGAGCAGTTCTTC; cdr3_aa: CSAIVLLAGGNEQFF
clone_size: few; v_call: TRBV2; j_call: TRBJ1-2; d_call: -; cdr3_nt: TGTGCCAGCACCTTACAGTGGATTAACTATGGCTACACCTTC; cdr3_aa: CASTLQWINYGYTF
clone_size: -; v_call: TRBV29-1; j_call: TRBJ1-2; d_call: TRBD1; cdr3_nt: TGCAGCGCCGAAGGCGACAGGGCCTATGGCTACACCTTC; cdr3_aa: CSAEGDRAYGYTF
clone_size: -; v_call: TRBV7-6; j_call: TRBJ2-1; d_call: TRBD2; cdr3_nt: TGTGCCAGCAGCCCCAAGAGCGGGGGGAGCAATGAGCAGTTCTTC; cdr3_aa: CASSPKSGGSNEQFF
clone_size: few; v_call: TRBV4-3; j_call: TRBJ1-6; d_call: -; cdr3_nt: TGCGCCAGCAGCCCAGGAGGGCTTACGCGTTCACCCCTCCACTTT; cdr3_aa: CASSPGGLTRSPLHF
clone_size: -; v_call: TRBV27; j_call: TRBJ2-5; d_call: TRBD2; cdr3_nt: TGTGCCAGAAGGGGGCTAGCGGGGTCACAAGAGACCCAGTACTTC; cdr3_aa: CARRGLAGSQETQYF
clone_size: -; v_call: TRBV20-1; j_call: TRBJ2-1; d_call: TRBD2; cdr3_nt: TGCAGTGCCTCCTATTCGGAGCGGGGGCAGTTCTTC; cdr3_aa: CSASYSERGQFF
clone_size: -; v_call: TRBV20-1; j_call: TRBJ2-1; d_call: TRBD1; cdr3_nt: TGCAGTGCTAGAGGGTACCCAGGACAGGGGACGGGATACAATGAGCAGGTCTTC; cdr3_aa: CSARGYPGQGTGYNEQVF
clone_size: -; v_call: TRBV29-1; j_call: TRBJ1-2; d_call: -; cdr3_nt: TGCAGCGTTGAAGAAGGCCAGTCACGCTACACCTTC; cdr3_aa: CSVEEGQSRYTF
clone_size: few; v_call: TRBV7-2; j_call: TRBJ2-1; d_call: TRBD2; cdr3_nt: TGTGCCAGCAGCTGGCCCCTAGCGGGGGGGCCTGAAAATGAGCAGTTCTTC; cdr3_aa: CASSWPLAGGPENEQFF
clone_size: -; v_call: TRBV29-1; j_call: TRBJ1-2; d_call: -; cdr3_nt: TGCAGCGTCGAAGAGTTCGGGACTCAGAGGGGCTATGGCTACACCTTC; cdr3_aa: CSVEEFGTQRGYGYTF
clone_size: few; v_call: TRBV20-1; j_call: TRBJ1-2; d_call: -; cdr3_nt: TGCAGTGCTAGTCTCTATGGCTACACCTTC; cdr3_aa: CSASLYGYTF
clone_size: -; v_call: TRBV7-2; j_call: TRBJ2-7; d_call: -; cdr3_nt: TGTGCCAGCAGCTTACTGCAGGGACCCATCTACGAGCAGTACTTC; cdr3_aa: CASSLLQGPIYEQYF
clone_size: -; v_call: TRBV12-3/TRBV12-4; j_call: TRBJ1-2; d_call: TRBD1; cdr3_nt: TGTGCCAGCAGTTTCCAAGGACAGGGCTTTAAATACTATGGCTACACCTTC; cdr3_aa: CASSFQGQGFKYYGYTF
clone_size: few; v_call: TRBV7-9; j_call: TRBJ1-1; d_call: TRBD1; cdr3_nt: TGTGCCAGCAGCTTGGGGACAGGGGGCGCAAAAGAAGCTTTCTTT; cdr3_aa: CASSLGTGGAKEAFF
clone_size: -; v_call: TRBV29-1; j_call: TRBJ1-1; d_call: -; cdr3_nt: TGTAGCGTTGGGGCAGGGGATAGCACTGAAGCTTTCTTT; cdr3_aa: CSVGAGDSTEAFF
clone_size: -; v_call: TRBV29-1; j_call: TRBJ1-2; d_call: -; cdr3_nt: TGCAGCGTTGAAGATCCCCCCGGGGACCAGTTTGGCTACACCTTC; cdr3_aa: CSVEDPPGDQFGYTF
clone_size: -; v_call: TRBV6-5; j_call: TRBJ1-1; d_call: -; cdr3_nt: TGTGCCAGCAGTCGACAGTCCATGAACACTGAAGCTTTCTTT; cdr3_aa: CASSRQSMNTEAFF
clone_size: -; v_call: TRBV12-3/TRBV12-4; j_call: TRBJ2-3; d_call: -; cdr3_nt: TGTGCCAGCAGGCCCGGGACCATGGGTAAAGATACGCAGTATTTT; cdr3_aa: CASRPGTMGKDTQYF
clone_size: -; v_call: TRBV6-6; j_call: TRBJ1-2; d_call: -; cdr3_nt: TGTGCCCGTTCCAGGGAGTCGACTGACTATGGCTACACCTTC; cdr3_aa: CARSRESTDYGYTF
clone_size: -; v_call: TRBV5-1; j_call: TRBJ2-7; d_call: -; cdr3_nt: TGCGCCAGCAGCTCTCTACGCTCTGACTCCTACGAGCAGTACTTC; cdr3_aa: CASSSLRSDSYEQYF
clone_size: few; v_call: TRBV7-2; j_call: TRBJ2-3; d_call: TRBD2; cdr3_nt: TGTGCCAGCAGCTTAGCGGGGTTGGGGAGCGGGGTTCTGTATTTT; cdr3_aa: CASSLAGLGSGVLYF
clone_size: -; v_call: TRBV7-9; j_call: TRBJ1-2; d_call: TRBD1; cdr3_nt: TGTGCCAGCAGCTTTATGACAGGGGCAAATCTAAGGAGGGGCTACACCTTC; cdr3_aa: CASSFMTGANLRRGYTF
clone_size: -; v_call: TRBV7-2; j_call: TRBJ1-1; d_call: -; cdr3_nt: TGTGCCAGCAGCCTCAGGGGATTGCCTGAAGCTTTCTTT; cdr3_aa: CASSLRGLPEAFF